What follows are 3 T cell receptor beta chains derived from one specimen sequenced in a study of T cells in Graves' hyperthyroidism and ophthalmopathy. Amplified TCR beta CDR3 regions derived from RNA transcripts. A set of HTBI primers served as the primers for a first-round RT-PCR of the TCR CDR3. TCRdb fed the multiplex PCR reads into MiXCR, producing one record per CDR3 protein. The table shows hundreds of thousands of distinct CDR3 sequences, with 13% to 15% occurring only once. The sample consisted of blood. The receptors come from a woman in her forties or fifties with Graves' ophthalmopathy.

This clonotype has just a few counts. The chain is built from TRBV12-3 or TRBV12-4 and TRBJ1-2; 8 bases are a match to TRBD1. Trimming cost V 5 bases and J 7 bases; bases outside gene matches: 12. CDR3 length: 15 residues. The CDR3 region is CASSPPRTGYGGYTF. In nucleotides, the CDR3 is TGTGCCAGCAGTCCCCCCCGGACAGGGTATGGTGGCTACACCTTC.

This clonotype was seen many times. This chain connects TRBV5-1 to TRBJ2-7; perhaps D is TRBD1 or TRBD2 (5 bases each). Germline V gene lookup returns CDR1 SGHRS and CDR2 YFSETQ. The CDR3 loop spans 14 amino acids. The V end lost 3 bases, the J end lost 2 bases, and 12 bases lay between the germline ends. The DNA for the CDR3 is TGCGCCAGCAGCTCCTCTATGGGGGCCTACGAGCAGTACTTC. Translation gives CASSSSMGAYEQYF.

The chain joins TRBV11-3 to TRBJ2-7; D ambiguous. CDR1 SGHNT and CDR2 YENEEA come from the germline V gene. V shed 5 bases and J shed 3 bases, with 17 bases lying between them. The CDR3 is made up of 15 amino acids. The CDR3 nucleotides read TGTGCCAGCAGCATATTGTCCCAAACAAGCTACGAGCAGTACTTC. It is translated as CASSILSQTSYEQYF.